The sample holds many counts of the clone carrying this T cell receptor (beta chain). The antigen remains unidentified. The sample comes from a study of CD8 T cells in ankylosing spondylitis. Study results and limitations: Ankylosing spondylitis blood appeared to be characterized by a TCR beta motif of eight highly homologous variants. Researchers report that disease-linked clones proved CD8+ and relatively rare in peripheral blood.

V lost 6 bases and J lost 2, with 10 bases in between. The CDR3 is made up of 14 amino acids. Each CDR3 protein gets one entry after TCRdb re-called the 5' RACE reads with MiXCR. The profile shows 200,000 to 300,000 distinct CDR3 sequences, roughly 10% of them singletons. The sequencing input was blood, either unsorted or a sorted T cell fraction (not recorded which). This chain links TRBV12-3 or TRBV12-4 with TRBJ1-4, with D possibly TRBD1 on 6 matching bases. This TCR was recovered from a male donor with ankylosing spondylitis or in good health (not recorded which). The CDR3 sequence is CASSPGQTNEKLFF. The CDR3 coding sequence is TGTGCCAGCAGCCCAGGACAGACTAATGAAAAACTGTTTTTT.